This T cell receptor (beta chain) was found in a study of blood T cell repertoires in COVID-19. Study-level background: Samples of COVID-19 (acute and convalescent) were obtained from the United States, Italy and Spain.

The J segment lost 7 bases and the V segment lost 11 bases, leaving 9 bases of the junction unmatched. This CDR3 comprises 15 residues. Germline values: CDR1 ENHRY, CDR2 SYGVKD. Method: immunoSEQ multiplex PCR; TCRdb's copy keeps in-frame clones and lacks some. The sample has roughly 150,000 clones, roughly 86% seen once. Input material: peripheral blood. This chain links TRBV10-3 with TRBJ2-1, with 15 nucleotides matching TRBD2. This TCR derives from a woman of 80 years or more with COVID-19, enrolled during active disease. The DNA of the CDR3 is TGTGCCTCCAACACCGGGACTAGCGGGAGGAATGAGCAGTTCTTC. Its protein is CASNTGTSGRNEQFF.